These 29 T cell receptor beta chains were sequenced from one sample in a study of blood T cell repertoires in COVID-19. Data came from immunoSEQ multiplex PCR; TCRdb stores just in-frame clones and leaves some out. This repertoire shows approximately 150,000 clones, approximately 83% found once; its top ten account for more than 3%. The specimen was peripheral blood. These receptors came from a man aged 65 to 85 with acute or convalescent COVID-19.

The chain couples TRBV12-3 or TRBV12-4 to TRBJ1-5, with 7 bases matching TRBD1. Trimming cost V 6 bases and J 7 bases; bases outside gene matches: 6. The CDR3 has 13 residues. CDR3 sequence: CASRQGEWQPQHF. The CDR3 nucleotides are TGTGCCAGCAGGCAGGGGGAGTGGCAGCCCCAGCATTTT.

The chain uses TRBV4-2 and TRBJ2-7; D tentatively fits TRBD1 or TRBD2 (5 bases each). TRBJ2-1 matches the DNA end more closely, so the J call is doubtful. Germline V gene lookup returns CDR1 LGHNA and CDR2 YNFKEQ. The CDR3 is made up of 14 amino acids. CDR3 loop: CASSQDPGLPGQFF. DNA for the CDR3: TGTGCCAGCAGCCAAGACCCGGGGCTCCCCGGACAGTTCTTC.

The chain recombines TRBV29-1 with TRBJ2-7; D is undetermined. The germline V gene has CDR1 SQVTM and CDR2 ANQGSEA. The CDR3 has 13 residues. V shed 3 bases and J shed 0 bases, with 9 bases lying between them. CDR3 amino acids: CSVESGISYEQYF. In DNA, the CDR3 is TGCAGCGTTGAGTCAGGTATCTCCTACGAGCAGTACTTC.

CDR3 nucleotide sequence: TGTGCCAGCAGTCCACCGACAGGGAGCTCCTATAATTCACCCCTCCACTTT. The encoded protein is CASSPPTGSSYNSPLHF. The chain joins TRBV2 to TRBJ1-6, with 7 bases fitting TRBD1. V was pared by 5 bases and J by 0 bases, with 7 bases of the junction left unmatched. The CDR3 is made up of 17 amino acids. Per germline, CDR1 SNHLY and CDR2 FYNNEI.

The chain uses TRBV7-9 and TRBJ2-7, with TRBD2 identical over 7 bases. The CDR3 length is 14 residues. Germline CDR1 and CDR2: SEHNR and FQNEAQ (reference sequence). Trimming cost V 3 bases and J 0 bases; bases outside gene matches: 2. CDR3 protein: CASSFGEGSYEQYF. The CDR3 bases are TGTGCCAGCAGCTTTGGGGAGGGCTCCTACGAGCAGTACTTC.

CDR3 DNA: TGTGCCAGCAGCCAAGAGTGGCCGCCTAGCAATCAGCCCCAGCATTTT. It yields the protein CASSQEWPPSNQPQHF. This rearrangement joins TRBV3-1 (or the pseudogene TRBV3-2) to TRBJ1-5, with no clear D. This CDR3 is 16 amino acids long. The ends were cut back, 0 bases at V and 0 bases at J, with 9 bases in the middle. Germline loops: CDR1 LGHDT, CDR2 YNNKEL (reference sequence).

This chain joins TRBV7-3 and TRBJ2-3, with D tentatively TRBD2 (6 bases). There are 14 residues in the CDR3. Germline values: CDR1 SGHTA, CDR2 FQGTGA. With 5 bases removed from V and 5 bases from J, the gap between germline ends came to 14 bases. For the CDR3, the DNA is TGTGCCAGCAGCGTATCGGGACTTGGAGATACGCAGTATTTT. Its protein is CASSVSGLGDTQYF. The variable domain in full, with the rest retrieved from reference TRBV7-3 and TRBJ2-3, is GAGVSQTPSNKVTEKGKYVELRCDPISGHTALYWYRQSLGQGPEFLIYFQGTGAADDSGLPNDRFFAVRPEGSVSTLKIQRTERGDSAVYLCASSVSGLGDTQYFGPGTRLTVL.

This clone showed up just once. The gene calls are TRBV21-1 and TRBJ2-7; the DNA was not compared with TRBD1, the D call given in the table. TRBV21-1 has pseudogene status. The CDR3 runs 18 residues. The CDR3 DNA sequence: TGTGCCAGCAGCAAAAAGGGGAGACAGGGAACTATCCCCTACGAGCAGTACTTC. Translation: CASSKKGRQGTIPYEQYF.

V usage is TRBV6-5 and J usage is TRBJ2-7; 9 bases line up with TRBD1. V shed 2 bases and J 3 bases; nucleotides not matched to a gene: 5. The germline CDR1 and CDR2 sequences are MNHEY and SVGAGI. This CDR3 region has 15 residues. CDR3 in amino acids: CASSYAGQGIYEQYF. The DNA of the CDR3 is TGTGCCAGCAGTTACGCGGGACAGGGAATCTACGAGCAGTACTTC.

This clone has a handful of counts. The chain employs TRBV4-3 and TRBJ2-3, with D maybe TRBD2 (6 bases). This CDR3 spans 15 amino acids. The germline V gene has CDR1 LGHNA and CDR2 YSLEER. V was pared by 4 bases and J by 5 bases, with 16 bases between. The CDR3 region has the DNA TGCGCCAGCAGCCGAGGGGCGGGGCAAAGAGATACGCAGTATTTT. Its protein product is CASSRGAGQRDTQYF.

This clone was found once. The chain employs TRBV3-1 (or the pseudogene TRBV3-2) and TRBJ1-6, with TRBD1 as a possible D gene (6 bases). The CDR3 is 15 amino acids. The V end was cut by 4 bases, the J end by 7 bases, with 14 bases between. Germline CDR1 is LGHDT and CDR2 is YNNKEL (reference sequence). CDR3 bases: TGTGCCAGCAGCCCCTACGACAGGCGGAATTCACCCCTCCACTTT. This sequence encodes CASSPYDRRNSPLHF.

The V and J genes are TRBV6-2 or TRBV6-3 and TRBJ1-1, with a tentative D call TRBD1 (6 bases). V was trimmed by 3 bases and J by 1 base, leaving 12 bases between them. This CDR3 has 15 residues. Germline V gene sequence: CDR1 MNHEY, CDR2 SVGEGT. CDR3 nucleotides: TGTGCCAGCAGTTATTACAGGGAACCGAACACTGAAGCTTTCTTT. Amino acids: CASSYYREPNTEAFF.

The rearrangement uses TRBV24-1 and TRBJ2-3; maybe TRBD1 (5 bases). This CDR3 spans 15 amino acids. The germline gives CDR1 KGHDR, CDR2 SFDVKD. The ends were cut back, 4 bases at V and 0 bases at J, with 10 bases in the middle. The CDR3, as DNA: TGTGCCACCAGTGAAAGACAGTCTAGCACAGATACGCAGTATTTT. Its protein is CATSERQSSTDTQYF.

This clone was found once. The chain employs TRBV3-1 (or the pseudogene TRBV3-2) and TRBJ2-2, with a tentative D call TRBD2 (6 bases). The CDR3 length is 18 residues. The V end lost 2 bases, the J end lost 1 base, and 17 bases lay between the germline ends. Per germline, CDR1 LGHDT and CDR2 YNNKEL (reference sequence). The CDR3 nucleotides are TGTGCCAGCAGCCAAAGTTTGGGAGCGGGCCAGAACACCGGGGAGCTGTTTTTT. Translated, it gives CASSQSLGAGQNTGELFF.

In DNA, the CDR3 is TGTGCCTGGAGTAAAGGACAGAGAAACACTGAAGCTTTCTTT. Amino acid sequence: CAWSKGQRNTEAFF. This chain connects TRBV30 to TRBJ1-1, with a weak D call TRBD1 (6 bases). The CDR3 is 14 amino acids. V dropped 2 bases and J dropped 2 bases, with 12 bases sitting between them. Germline V CDR1 and CDR2: GTSNPN, SVGIG (reference sequence).

The genes are TRBV28 and TRBJ2-7; 8 bases match TRBD2. V lost 8 bases to trimming and J lost 3 bases; unmatched junction nucleotides: 9. Germline CDR1 reads MDHEN; CDR2 reads SYDVKM. The length of the CDR3 is 14 residues. The CDR3 DNA reads TGTGCCAGCCTCCCGGGAGGGAAGGGCTACGAGCAGTACTTC. This encodes CASLPGGKGYEQYF.

This chain links TRBV10-3 with TRBJ2-2, with unresolved D. The V gene lost 5 bases and the J gene lost 5 bases, with 18 bases spanning the gap. Germline values: CDR1 ENHRY, CDR2 SYGVKD. The length of the CDR3 is 16 residues. The CDR3 nucleotides read TGTGCCATCAGTACTGGGCCCCTCTCTCAGACCGGGGAGCTGTTTTTT. This codes for CAISTGPLSQTGELFF.

The chain couples TRBV7-3 to TRBJ2-7; the match to TRBD1 covers 8 bases. With 5 bases clipped from V and 2 bases from J, the junction kept 5 bases outside the gene matches. The CDR3 is made up of 14 amino acids. Germline CDR1 and CDR2: SGHTA and FQGTGA. The CDR3: CASSPDRAPYEQYF. CDR3 coding DNA: TGTGCCAGCAGCCCGGACAGGGCCCCCTACGAGCAGTACTTC. Filled out from reference TRBV7-3 and TRBJ2-7, the complete variable domain reads GAGVSQTPSNKVTEKGKYVELRCDPISGHTALYWYRQSLGQGPEFLIYFQGTGAADDSGLPNDRFFAVRPEGSVSTLKIQRTERGDSAVYLCASSPDRAPYEQYFGPGTRLTVT.

This chain joins TRBV7-2 and TRBJ1-5; D unclear. Germline-derived CDR1 and CDR2 are SGHTA and FQGNSA. V gave up 1 base and J gave up 0 bases, with 13 bases separating them. CDR3 size: 17 residues. The CDR3 loop is CASSLGVTANSNQPQHF. In DNA, the CDR3 is TGTGCCAGCAGCTTAGGGGTAACAGCTAATAGCAATCAGCCCCAGCATTTT.

This chain connects TRBV3-1 (or the pseudogene TRBV3-2) to TRBJ2-5; 7 nucleotides match TRBD2. Germline lookup yields CDR1 LGHDT and CDR2 YNNKEL (reference sequence). The junction had 8 bases not matched to a gene; V was cut back by 6 bases and J by 4 bases. The CDR3 loop spans 14 amino acids. The CDR3: CASSPLGGLETQYF. Here the CDR3 DNA reads TGTGCCAGCAGTCCCTTGGGGGGGTTAGAGACCCAGTACTTC.

The rearrangement joins TRBV5-5 to TRBJ2-7; TRBD1 agrees at 8 bases. The CDR3 contains 15 residues. Germline assignment: CDR1 SGHKS and CDR2 YYEKEE (reference sequence). After removal of 0 bases from V and 6 bases from J, the junction contained 8 bases not matched to a gene. As DNA, the CDR3 is TGTGCCAGCAGCTTGGGGGCAGGGGGCTTGGGCGAGCAGTACTTC. Translating it yields CASSLGAGGLGEQYF.

The rearrangement joins TRBV6-5 to TRBJ2-7; D perhaps matches TRBD2 (5 bases). Per the germline V gene, CDR1 is MNHEY and CDR2 is SVGAGI. V lost 7 bases and J lost 0, with 10 bases in between. This CDR3 is built from 13 residues. The DNA of the CDR3 is TGTGCCAGCACCCCAAGCGGCTCCTACGAGCAGTACTTC. Encoded protein: CASTPSGSYEQYF.

This CDR3 reads CASSLIAGGLNTGELFF. The CDR3 DNA reads TGTGCCAGCAGCTTAATAGCGGGAGGACTAAACACCGGGGAGCTGTTTTTT. The chain couples TRBV7-3 to TRBJ2-2; 10 bases are a match to TRBD2. CDR3 length: 17 amino acids. Losses at the gene ends were 1 base for V and 2 bases for J; bases not matched to a gene: 4. The germline gives CDR1 SGHTA, CDR2 FQGTGA.

This chain joins TRBV3-1 (or the pseudogene TRBV3-2) and TRBJ2-6; D remains unclear. Trimming shortened V by 4 bases and J by 0 bases, and 10 bases separated the two germline ends. The CDR3 loop spans 16 amino acids. Germline CDR1 is LGHDT and CDR2 is YNNKEL (reference sequence). The DNA of the CDR3 is TGTGCCAGCAGCCCCCGACTGGGCTCTGGGGCCAACGTCCTGACTTTC. Protein: CASSPRLGSGANVLTF.

The chain is built from TRBV5-4 and TRBJ2-3, with 7 positions matching TRBD2. This CDR3 comprises 16 residues. V lost 2 bases, J lost 4 bases, and 10 bases stayed unmatched. The germline V gene encodes CDR1 SGHNT and CDR2 YYREEE (reference sequence). The CDR3 sequence: CASSFPPSGRSDTQYF. The CDR3 nucleotides are TGTGCCAGCAGCTTCCCCCCTAGCGGAAGATCAGATACGCAGTATTTT. The whole variable domain, remainder taken from reference TRBV5-4 and TRBJ2-3, is ETGVTQSPTHLIKTRGQQVTLRCSSQSGHNTVSWYQQALGQGPQFIFQYYREEENGRGNFPPRFSGLQFPNYSSELNVNALELDDSALYLCASSFPPSGRSDTQYFGPGTRLTVL.

The chain recombines TRBV3-1 (or the pseudogene TRBV3-2) with TRBJ2-3; D uncertain. V gave up 2 bases and J gave up 5 bases, with 11 bases separating them. This CDR3 spans 14 amino acids. Germline V gene data show CDR1 as LGHDT and CDR2 as YNNKEL (reference sequence). CDR3 in amino acids: CASSQTGVGDTQYF. As DNA, the CDR3 is TGTGCCAGCAGCCAAACGGGTGTAGGAGATACGCAGTATTTT.

The chain combines TRBV28 with TRBJ1-1, with no clear D. The CDR3 is 14 residues long. CDR1 MDHEN and CDR2 SYDVKM come from the germline V gene. V dropped 2 bases and J dropped 3 bases, with 10 bases sitting between them. The CDR3 loop reads CASSLTQRYTEAFF. In DNA, the CDR3 is TGTGCCAGCAGTTTAACCCAGCGGTACACTGAAGCTTTCTTT. Looking up the rest from reference TRBV28 and TRBJ1-1 gives the full variable domain: DVKVTQSSRYLVKRTGEKVFLECVQDMDHENMFWYRQDPGLGLRLIYFSYDVKMKEKGDIPEGYSVSREKKERFSLILESASTNQTSMYLCASSLTQRYTEAFFGQGTRLTVV.

The genes are TRBV19 and TRBJ1-1; TRBD1 matches 8 bases. J gave up 10 bases and V 4 bases, and 8 bases lay outside the gene matches. The germline gives CDR1 LNHDA, CDR2 SQIVND (reference sequence). There are 13 residues in the CDR3. The CDR3 protein is CASSSQTGVGAFF. In nucleotides, the CDR3 is TGTGCCAGTAGTAGTCAGACAGGGGTTGGAGCTTTCTTT. The variable domain in full, with the rest retrieved from reference TRBV19 and TRBJ1-1, is DGGITQSPKYLFRKEGQNVTLSCEQNLNHDAMYWYRQDPGQGLRLIYYSQIVNDFQKGDIAEGYSVSREKKESFPLTVTSAQKNPTAFYLCASSSQTGVGAFFGQGTRLTVV.

The V call is TRBV7-2, the J call TRBJ2-1; 7 bases fit TRBD2. This CDR3 is built from 15 residues. V dropped 3 bases and J dropped 4; count of bases not matched to a gene: 6. Germline values: CDR1 SGHTA, CDR2 FQGNSA. The CDR3 sequence: CASSFGLVPYNEQFF. CDR3 sequence (DNA): TGTGCCAGCAGCTTCGGACTAGTTCCGTACAATGAGCAGTTCTTC.